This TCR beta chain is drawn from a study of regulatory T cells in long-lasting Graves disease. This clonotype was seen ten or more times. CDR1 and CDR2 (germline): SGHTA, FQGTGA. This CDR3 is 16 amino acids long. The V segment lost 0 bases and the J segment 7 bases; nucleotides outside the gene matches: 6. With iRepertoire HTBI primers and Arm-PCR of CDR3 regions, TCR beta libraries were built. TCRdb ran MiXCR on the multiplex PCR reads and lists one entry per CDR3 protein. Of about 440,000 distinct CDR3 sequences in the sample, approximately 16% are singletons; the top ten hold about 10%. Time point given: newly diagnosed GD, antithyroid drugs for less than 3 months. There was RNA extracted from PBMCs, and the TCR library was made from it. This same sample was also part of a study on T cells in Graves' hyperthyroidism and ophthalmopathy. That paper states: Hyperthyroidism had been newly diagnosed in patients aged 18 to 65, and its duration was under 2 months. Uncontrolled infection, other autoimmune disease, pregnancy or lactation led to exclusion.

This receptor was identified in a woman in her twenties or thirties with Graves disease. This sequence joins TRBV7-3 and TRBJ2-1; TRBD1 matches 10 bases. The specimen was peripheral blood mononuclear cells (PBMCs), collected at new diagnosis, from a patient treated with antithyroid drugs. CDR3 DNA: TGTGCCAGCAGCTTAACCGGGACAGGGGAGGAGAATGAGCAGTTCTTC. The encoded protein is CASSLTGTGEENEQFF. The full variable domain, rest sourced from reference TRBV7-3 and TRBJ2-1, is GAGVSQTPSNKVTEKGKYVELRCDPISGHTALYWYRQSLGQGPEFLIYFQGTGAADDSGLPNDRFFAVRPEGSVSTLKIQRTERGDSAVYLCASSLTGTGEENEQFFGPGTRLTVL.